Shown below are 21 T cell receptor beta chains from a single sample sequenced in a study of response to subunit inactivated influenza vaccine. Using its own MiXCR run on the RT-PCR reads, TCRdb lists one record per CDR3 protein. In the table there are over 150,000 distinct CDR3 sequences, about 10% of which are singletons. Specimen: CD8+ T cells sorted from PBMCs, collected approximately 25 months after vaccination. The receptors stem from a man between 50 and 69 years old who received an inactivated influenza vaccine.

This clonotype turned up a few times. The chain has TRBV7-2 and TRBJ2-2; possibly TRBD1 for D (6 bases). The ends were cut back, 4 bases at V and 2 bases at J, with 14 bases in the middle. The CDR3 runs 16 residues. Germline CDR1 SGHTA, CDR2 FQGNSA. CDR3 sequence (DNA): TGTGCCAGCAGCTCCCAGACAGGAGCAAACACCGGGGAGCTGTTTTTT. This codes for CASSSQTGANTGELFF.

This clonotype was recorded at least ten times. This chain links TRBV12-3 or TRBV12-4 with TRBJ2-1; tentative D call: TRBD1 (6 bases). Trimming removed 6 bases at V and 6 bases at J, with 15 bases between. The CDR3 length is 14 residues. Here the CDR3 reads CASSLYRESNEQFF. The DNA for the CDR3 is TGTGCCAGCAGCCTATACAGGGAGAGCAATGAGCAGTTCTTC.

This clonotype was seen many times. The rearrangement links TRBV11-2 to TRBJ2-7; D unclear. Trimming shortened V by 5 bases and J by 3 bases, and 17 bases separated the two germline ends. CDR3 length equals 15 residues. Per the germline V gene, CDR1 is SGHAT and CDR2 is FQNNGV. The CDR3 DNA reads TGTGCCAGCAGCGGTAGTGTGGGTTCCCTCTACGAGCAGTACTTC. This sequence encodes CASSGSVGSLYEQYF.

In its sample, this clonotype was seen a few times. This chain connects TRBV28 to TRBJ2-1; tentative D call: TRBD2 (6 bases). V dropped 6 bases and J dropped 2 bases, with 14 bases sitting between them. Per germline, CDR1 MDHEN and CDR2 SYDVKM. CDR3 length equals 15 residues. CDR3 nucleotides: TGTGCCAGCAGCAGGGACTTTGACCCCTACAATGAGCAGTTCTTC. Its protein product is CASSRDFDPYNEQFF.

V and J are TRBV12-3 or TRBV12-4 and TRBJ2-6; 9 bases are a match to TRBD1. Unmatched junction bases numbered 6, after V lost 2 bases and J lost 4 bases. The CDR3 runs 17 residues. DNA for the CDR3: TGTGCCAGCAGTTTATACGGGACAGGGATCGGGGCCAACGTCCTGACTTTC. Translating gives CASSLYGTGIGANVLTF.

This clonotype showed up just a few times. The CDR3 spells CASSFGQTGNTEAFF. DNA of the CDR3: TGTGCCAGCAGCTTTGGTCAGACAGGGAACACTGAAGCTTTCTTT. This chain joins TRBV5-6 and TRBJ1-1; D perhaps matches TRBD1 (6 bases). The V end lost 2 bases, the J end lost 1 base, and 12 bases lay between the germline ends. From germline, CDR1 is SGHDT and CDR2 YYEEEE. The CDR3 has 15 amino acids.

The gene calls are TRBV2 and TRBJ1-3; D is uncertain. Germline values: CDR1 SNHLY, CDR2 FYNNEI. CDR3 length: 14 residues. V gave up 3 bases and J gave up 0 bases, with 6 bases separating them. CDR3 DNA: TGTGCCAGCAGTGACAGCTACTCTGGAAACACCATATATTTT. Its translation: CASSDSYSGNTIYF.

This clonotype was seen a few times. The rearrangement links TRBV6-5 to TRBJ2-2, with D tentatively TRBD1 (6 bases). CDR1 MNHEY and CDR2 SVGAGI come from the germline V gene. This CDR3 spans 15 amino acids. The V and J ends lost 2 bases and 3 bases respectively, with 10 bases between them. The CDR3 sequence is CASSYLRGHTGELFF. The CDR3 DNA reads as TGTGCCAGCAGTTACCTCAGGGGCCACACCGGGGAGCTGTTTTTT.

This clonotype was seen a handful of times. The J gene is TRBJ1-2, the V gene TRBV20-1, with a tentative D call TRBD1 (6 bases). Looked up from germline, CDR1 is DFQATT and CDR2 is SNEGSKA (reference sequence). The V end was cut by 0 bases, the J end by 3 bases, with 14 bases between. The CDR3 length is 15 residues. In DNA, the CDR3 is TGCAGTGCTAGAGATACCTCGGACAGACACTATGGCTACACCTTC. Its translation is CSARDTSDRHYGYTF.

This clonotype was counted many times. CDR3 nucleotides: TGTGCCAGCAGCTGGACTAGCGATAACACAGATACGCAGTATTTT. Translated, it gives CASSWTSDNTDTQYF. The V and J genes are TRBV6-1 and TRBJ2-3; 9 bases are shared with TRBD2. The CDR3 sequence is 15 residues long. V dropped 6 bases and J dropped 2; count of bases not matched to a gene: 6. In germline, CDR1 is MNHNS, CDR2 SASEGT.

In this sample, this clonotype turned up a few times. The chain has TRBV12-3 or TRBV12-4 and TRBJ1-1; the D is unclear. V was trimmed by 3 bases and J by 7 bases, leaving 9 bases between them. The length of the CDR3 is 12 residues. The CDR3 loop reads CASSFDRSEAFF. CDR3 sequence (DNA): TGTGCCAGCAGTTTCGATAGAAGTGAAGCTTTCTTT.

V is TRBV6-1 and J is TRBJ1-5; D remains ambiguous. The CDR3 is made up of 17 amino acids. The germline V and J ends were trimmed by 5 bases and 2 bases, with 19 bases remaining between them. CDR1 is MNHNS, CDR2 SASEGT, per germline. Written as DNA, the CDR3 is TGTGCCAGCAGTAGCGGCCTCCGTCCCGGGGGCAATCAGCCCCAGCATTTT. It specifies CASSSGLRPGGNQPQHF.

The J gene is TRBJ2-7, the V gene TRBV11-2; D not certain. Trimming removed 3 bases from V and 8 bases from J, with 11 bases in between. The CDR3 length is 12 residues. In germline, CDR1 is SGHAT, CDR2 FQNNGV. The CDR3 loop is CASSFDRYQQYF. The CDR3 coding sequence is TGTGCCAGCAGCTTCGACCGGTACCAGCAGTACTTC.

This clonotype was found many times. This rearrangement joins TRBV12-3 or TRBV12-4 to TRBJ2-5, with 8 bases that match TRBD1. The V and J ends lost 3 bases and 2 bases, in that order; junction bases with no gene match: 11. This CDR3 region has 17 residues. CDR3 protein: CASSFRWGQDLQETQYF. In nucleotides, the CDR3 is TGTGCCAGCAGTTTCAGGTGGGGACAGGATCTTCAAGAGACCCAGTACTTC.

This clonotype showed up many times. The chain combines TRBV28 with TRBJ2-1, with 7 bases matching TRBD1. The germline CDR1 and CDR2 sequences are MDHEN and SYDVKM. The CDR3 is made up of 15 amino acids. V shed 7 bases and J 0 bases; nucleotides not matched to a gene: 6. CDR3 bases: TGTGCCAGCACTACCGGGACAGCCTCCTACAATGAGCAGTTCTTC. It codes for CASTTGTASYNEQFF.

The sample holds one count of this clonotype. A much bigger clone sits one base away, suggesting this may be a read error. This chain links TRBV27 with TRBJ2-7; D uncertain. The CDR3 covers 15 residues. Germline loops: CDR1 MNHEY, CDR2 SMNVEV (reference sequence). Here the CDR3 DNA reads TGTGCCAGCAGTTCGTATAGGAATTTGAACCACGAGCGGTACTTC. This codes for CASSSYRNLNHERYF.

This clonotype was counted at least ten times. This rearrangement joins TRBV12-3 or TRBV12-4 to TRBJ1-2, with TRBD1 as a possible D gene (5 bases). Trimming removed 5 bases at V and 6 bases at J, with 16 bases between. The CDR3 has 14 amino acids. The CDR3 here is CASSVRDPFDGYTF. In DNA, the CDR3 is TGTGCCAGCAGTGTCCGGGACCCTTTCGATGGCTACACCTTC.

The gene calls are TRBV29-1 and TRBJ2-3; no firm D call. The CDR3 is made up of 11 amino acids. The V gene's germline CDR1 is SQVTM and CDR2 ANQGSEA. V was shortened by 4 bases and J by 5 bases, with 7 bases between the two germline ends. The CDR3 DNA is TGCAGCGTTGCGGTACTAGATACGCAGTATTTT. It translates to CSVAVLDTQYF.

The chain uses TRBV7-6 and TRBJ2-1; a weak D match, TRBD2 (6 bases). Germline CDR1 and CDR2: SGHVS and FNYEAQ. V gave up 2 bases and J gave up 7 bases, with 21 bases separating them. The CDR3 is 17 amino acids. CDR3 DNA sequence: TGTGCCAGCAGCTTATGGGCGGACGGGGGAATGTCGAATGAGCAGTTCTTC. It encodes CASSLWADGGMSNEQFF.

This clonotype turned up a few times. As DNA, the CDR3 is TGCAGCGTTGGGATGGACTCACTGGGTACGCAGTATTTT. Translating it yields CSVGMDSLGTQYF. The rearrangement links TRBV29-1 to TRBJ2-3; possibly TRBD2 for D (5 bases). Deletions cut 4 bases from V and 8 bases from J, with 16 bases between. Germline V gene sequence: CDR1 SQVTM, CDR2 ANQGSEA. This CDR3 spans 13 amino acids.

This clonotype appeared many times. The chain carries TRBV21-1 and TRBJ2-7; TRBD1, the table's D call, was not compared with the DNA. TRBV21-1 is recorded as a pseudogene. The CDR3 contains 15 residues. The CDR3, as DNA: TGTGCCAGCGCTTATTCAGGGGCCCCACTCTACGAGCAGTACTTC. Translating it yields CASAYSGAPLYEQYF.